This paragraph covers one T cell receptor (beta chain) sequence. This sample is part of a study of blood T cell repertoires in COVID-19. About the study: T cells, B-cell-depleted T cells, or PBMCs supplied cDNA or gDNA.

The CDR3 is 13 amino acids. In germline, CDR1 is MNHEY, CDR2 SMNVEV (reference sequence). The V end lost 6 bases, the J end lost 3 bases, and 12 bases lay between the germline ends. TCRdb keeps only in-frame clones here, not all; method: immunoSEQ multiplex PCR. The data hold roughly 150,000 clones, with around four fifths observed a single time. The chain couples TRBV27 to TRBJ2-7, with D perhaps matching TRBD2 (6 bases). Sequenced material: peripheral blood. The source of this sequence is a woman of 80 years or more with COVID-19, enrolled during active disease. For the CDR3, the DNA is TGTGCCAGCAGCCTAGTGGAGGGCTACGAGCAGTACTTC. It yields the protein CASSLVEGYEQYF.